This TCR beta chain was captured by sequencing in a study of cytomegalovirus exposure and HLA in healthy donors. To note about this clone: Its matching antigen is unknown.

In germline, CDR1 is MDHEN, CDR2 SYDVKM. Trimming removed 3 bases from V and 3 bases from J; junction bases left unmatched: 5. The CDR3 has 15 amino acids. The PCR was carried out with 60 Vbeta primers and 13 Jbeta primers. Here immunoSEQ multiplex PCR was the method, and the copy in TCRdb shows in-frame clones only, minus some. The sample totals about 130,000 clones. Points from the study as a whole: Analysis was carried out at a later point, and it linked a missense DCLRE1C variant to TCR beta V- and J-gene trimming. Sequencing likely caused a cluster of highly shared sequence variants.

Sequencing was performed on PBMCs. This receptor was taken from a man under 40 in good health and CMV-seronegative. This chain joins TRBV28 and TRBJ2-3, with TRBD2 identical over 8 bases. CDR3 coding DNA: TGTGCCAGCAGTTTGCCGGGAGGGGGTACAGATACGCAGTATTTT. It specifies CASSLPGGGTDTQYF. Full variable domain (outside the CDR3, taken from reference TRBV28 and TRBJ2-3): DVKVTQSSRYLVKRTGEKVFLECVQDMDHENMFWYRQDPGLGLRLIYFSYDVKMKEKGDIPEGYSVSREKKERFSLILESASTNQTSMYLCASSLPGGGTDTQYFGPGTRLTVL.